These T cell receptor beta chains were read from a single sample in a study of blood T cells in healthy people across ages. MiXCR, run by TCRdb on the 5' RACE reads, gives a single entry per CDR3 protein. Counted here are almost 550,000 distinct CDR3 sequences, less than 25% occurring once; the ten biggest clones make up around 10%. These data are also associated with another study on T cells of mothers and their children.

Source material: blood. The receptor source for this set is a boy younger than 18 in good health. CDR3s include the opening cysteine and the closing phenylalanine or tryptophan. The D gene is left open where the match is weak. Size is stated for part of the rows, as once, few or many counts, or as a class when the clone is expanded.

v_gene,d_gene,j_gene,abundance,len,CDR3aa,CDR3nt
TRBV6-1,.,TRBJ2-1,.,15,CASDSGISSYNEQFF,TGTGCCAGCGATAGCGGAATAAGCTCCTACAATGAGCAGTTCTTC
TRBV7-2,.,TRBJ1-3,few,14,CASSPGLGGNTIYF,TGTGCCAGCAGCCCGGGCCTCGGAGGAAACACTATATATTTT
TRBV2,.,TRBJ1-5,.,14,CASSGLVTNQPQHF,TGTGCCAGCAGTGGACTAGTCACCAATCAGCCCCAGCATTTT
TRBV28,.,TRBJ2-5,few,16,CASSFRGRDEQETQYF,TGTGCCAGCAGTTTTCGGGGGCGGGACGAACAAGAGACCCAGTACTTC
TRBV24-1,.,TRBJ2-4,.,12,CATSDLENIQYF,TGTGCCACCAGTGATCTTGAAAACATTCAGTACTTC
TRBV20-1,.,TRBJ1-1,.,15,CSAAPSYRVSAAAFF,TGCAGTGCTGCCCCATCGTACAGGGTAAGCGCTGCAGCTTTCTTT
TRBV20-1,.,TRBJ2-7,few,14,CSARDPAGPYEQYF,TGCAGTGCTAGAGATCCCGCGGGTCCCTACGAGCAGTACTTC
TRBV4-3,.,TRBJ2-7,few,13,CANSHRRGDEQYF,TGCGCCAACAGCCACCGGCGGGGCGACGAGCAGTACTTC
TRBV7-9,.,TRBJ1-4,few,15,CASSLKGGLGEKLFF,TGTGCCAGCAGCTTAAAGGGCGGACTAGGGGAAAAACTGTTTTTT
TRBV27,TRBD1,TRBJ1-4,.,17,CASRPGQGGRTNEKLFF,TGTGCCAGCAGACCTGGACAGGGGGGTAGGACTAATGAAAAACTGTTTTTT
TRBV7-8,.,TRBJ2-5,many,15,CASSDLGSVTETQYF,TGTGCCAGCAGCGATCTAGGATCGGTAACGGAGACCCAGTACTTC
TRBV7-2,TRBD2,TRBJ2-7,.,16,CASSLSTSGRAREQYF,TGTGCCAGCAGCTTGTCGACTAGCGGGAGGGCCCGGGAGCAGTACTTC
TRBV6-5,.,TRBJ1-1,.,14,CASSYQDAGTEAFF,TGTGCCAGCAGTTACCAGGACGCCGGGACTGAAGCTTTCTTT
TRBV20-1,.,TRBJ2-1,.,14,CSARPPIFYNEQFF,TGCAGTGCTAGGCCTCCAATCTTCTACAATGAGCAGTTCTTC
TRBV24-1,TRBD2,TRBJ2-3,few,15,CATAPVSGGADTQYF,TGTGCCACAGCTCCCGTCAGCGGGGGAGCAGATACGCAGTATTTT
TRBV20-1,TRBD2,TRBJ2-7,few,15,CSGPPVLAGGREQYF,TGCAGTGGGCCCCCGGTACTAGCGGGAGGGCGCGAGCAGTACTTC
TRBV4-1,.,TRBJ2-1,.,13,CASSQDGGLEQFF,TGCGCCAGCAGCCAAGATGGAGGTCTCGAGCAGTTCTTC
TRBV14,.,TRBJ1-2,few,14,CASSQDAGTYGYTF,TGTGCCAGCAGCCAAGATGCGGGGACCTATGGCTACACCTTC
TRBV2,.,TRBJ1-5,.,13,CASHRDFDQPQHF,TGTGCCAGCCACCGGGACTTTGATCAGCCCCAGCATTTT
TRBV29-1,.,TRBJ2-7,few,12,CSAGLNNYEQYF,TGCAGCGCCGGACTGAACAACTACGAGCAGTACTTC
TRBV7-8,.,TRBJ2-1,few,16,CASSEGWASSYNEQFF,TGTGCCAGCAGCGAGGGGTGGGCCAGCTCCTACAATGAGCAGTTCTTC
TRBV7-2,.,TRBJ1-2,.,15,CASSLGPDSFYGYTF,TGTGCCAGCAGCTTAGGCCCTGACAGCTTCTATGGCTACACCTTC
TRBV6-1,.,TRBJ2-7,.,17,CASSPVGAEQLLYEQYF,TGTGCCAGCAGTCCGGTCGGGGCCGAACAGTTGTTGTATGAGCAGTACTTC
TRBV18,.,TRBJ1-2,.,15,CASSPPSTASYGYTF,TGTGCCAGCTCACCACCGTCGACAGCAAGCTATGGCTACACCTTC
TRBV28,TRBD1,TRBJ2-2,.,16,CASSPPGTENTGELFF,TGTGCCAGCAGTCCCCCCGGGACAGAAAACACCGGGGAGCTGTTTTTT
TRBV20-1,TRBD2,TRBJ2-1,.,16,CSAVGAGVYSYNEQFF,TGCAGTGCGGTCGGGGCGGGGGTCTACTCCTACAATGAGCAGTTCTTC
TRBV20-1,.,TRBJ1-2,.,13,CSARGEGHYGYTF,TGCAGTGCTAGAGGGGAGGGGCACTATGGCTACACCTTC
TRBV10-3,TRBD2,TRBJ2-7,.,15,CAIGLSGRGGGEQYF,TGTGCCATCGGGCTTAGCGGGAGAGGGGGCGGCGAGCAGTACTTC
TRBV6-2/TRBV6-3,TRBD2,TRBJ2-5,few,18,CASSYSIHETSGLLTQYF,TGTGCCAGCAGTTACTCGATTCACGAGACTAGCGGTTTATTGACCCAGTACTTC
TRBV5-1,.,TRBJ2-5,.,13,CAGSPAVVETQYF,TGCGCCGGCAGCCCCGCAGTGGTAGAGACCCAGTACTTC
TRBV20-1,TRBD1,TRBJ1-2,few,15,CSASYGTGTPYGYTF,TGCAGTGCTAGTTATGGGACAGGGACCCCCTATGGCTACACCTTC
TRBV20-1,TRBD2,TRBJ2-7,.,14,CSADGLAGAAEQYF,TGCAGTGCTGATGGACTAGCGGGAGCTGCCGAGCAGTACTTC
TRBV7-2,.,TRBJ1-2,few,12,CASSLATGPPSF,TGTGCCAGCAGCTTAGCCACAGGACCGCCCTCCTTC
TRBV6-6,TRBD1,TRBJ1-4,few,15,CASSLPGGRNEKLFF,TGTGCCAGCAGTCTCCCAGGGGGCAGGAATGAAAAACTGTTTTTT
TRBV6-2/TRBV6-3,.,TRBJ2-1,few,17,CASSSQLPLPYYNEQFF,TGTGCCAGCAGTTCCCAACTCCCTTTGCCCTACTACAATGAGCAGTTCTTC
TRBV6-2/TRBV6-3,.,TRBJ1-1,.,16,CASSYSVLPGGTEAFF,TGTGCCAGCAGTTACTCGGTGCTACCCGGGGGCACTGAAGCTTTCTTT
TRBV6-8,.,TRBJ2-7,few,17,CASSYVFPQTRPYEQYF,TGTGCCAGCAGTTACGTCTTTCCTCAGACCCGTCCCTACGAGCAGTACTTC
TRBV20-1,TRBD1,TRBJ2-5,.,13,CSASDRGKETQYF,TGCAGTGCTAGTGACAGGGGAAAAGAGACCCAGTACTTC
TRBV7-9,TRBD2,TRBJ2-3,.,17,CASSLQGLAYFRDTQYF,TGTGCCAGCAGCTTACAAGGACTAGCGTATTTCAGGGATACGCAGTATTTT
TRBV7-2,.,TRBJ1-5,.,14,CASSLREGNQPQHF,TGTGCCAGCAGCTTACGGGAAGGCAATCAGCCCCAGCATTTT
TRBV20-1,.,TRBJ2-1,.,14,CSASVGSRTNEQFF,TGCAGTGCTAGTGTGGGGTCAAGAACCAATGAGCAGTTCTTC
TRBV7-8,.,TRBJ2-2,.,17,CASTRRGNPPDTGELFF,TGTGCCAGCACCCGACGGGGCAACCCCCCGGACACCGGGGAGCTGTTTTTT
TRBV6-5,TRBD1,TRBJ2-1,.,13,CASGPGTGDEQFF,TGTGCCAGCGGACCCGGGACAGGGGATGAGCAGTTCTTC
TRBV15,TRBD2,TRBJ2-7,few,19,CATSRDPLLRLAGRYEQYF,TGTGCCACCAGCAGAGATCCTTTACTTAGACTAGCGGGGCGCTACGAGCAGTACTTC
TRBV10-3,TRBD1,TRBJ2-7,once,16,CAISETGGRRSYEQYF,TGTGCCATCAGTGAGACAGGGGGCAGGAGGTCCTACGAGCAGTACTTC
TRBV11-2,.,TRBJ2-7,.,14,CASSLILSSYEQYF,TGTGCCAGCAGCTTAATACTGAGCTCCTACGAGCAGTACTTC
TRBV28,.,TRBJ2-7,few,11,CTSSRQYEQYF,TGTACCAGCAGCAGACAGTACGAGCAGTACTTC
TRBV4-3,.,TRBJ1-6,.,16,CASSQQGGRTNSPLHF,TGCGCCAGCAGCCAACAGGGTGGGCGAACTAATTCACCCCTCCACTTT
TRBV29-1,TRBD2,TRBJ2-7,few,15,CSAYDTSGSSYEQYF,TGCAGCGCCTACGACACTAGCGGCTCCTCCTACGAGCAGTACTTC
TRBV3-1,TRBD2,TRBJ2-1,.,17,CASSQREVAGFGDEQFF,TGTGCCAGCAGCCAAAGAGAAGTAGCGGGATTTGGGGATGAGCAGTTCTTC